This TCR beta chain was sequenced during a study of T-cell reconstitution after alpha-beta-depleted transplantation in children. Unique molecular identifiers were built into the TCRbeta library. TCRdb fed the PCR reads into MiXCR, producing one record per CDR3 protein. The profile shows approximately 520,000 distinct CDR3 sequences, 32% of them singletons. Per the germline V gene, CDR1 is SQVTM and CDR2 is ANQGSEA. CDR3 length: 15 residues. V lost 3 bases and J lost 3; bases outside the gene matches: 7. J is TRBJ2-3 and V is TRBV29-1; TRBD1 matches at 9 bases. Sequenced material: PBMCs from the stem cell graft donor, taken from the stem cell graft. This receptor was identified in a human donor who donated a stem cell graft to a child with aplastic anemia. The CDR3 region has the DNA TGCAGCGTTGAGGGACAGGGCCAGGGGACAGATACGCAGTATTTT. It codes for CSVEGQGQGTDTQYF.